These T cell receptor beta chains were read from a single sample in a study of T cell changes during pregnancy in multiple sclerosis. This table comes from immunoSEQ multiplex PCR, and its TCRdb copy is limited to in-frame clones, with some not included. This table has about 44,000 clones, around 96% appearing once. Sequences were derived from peripheral blood, sampled in the second trimester of pregnancy. These receptors all stem from a female donor with multiple sclerosis, enrolled in a pregnancy study. Each CDR3 is given with its conserved first and last residue.

j_gene,v_gene,CDR3aa
TRBJ1-2,TRBV27,CASRGGANYGYTF
TRBJ1-1,TRBV20-1,CSASAGTEAFF
TRBJ2-7,TRBV27,CASSRTGRAHEQYF
TRBJ2-1,TRBV6-4,CASSDQTSGEQFF
TRBJ2-3,TRBV2,CASSYRTGTDTQYF
TRBJ1-2,TRBV2,CASRGGPQGNYGYTF
TRBJ1-1,TRBV2,CASSDTTGGSPGTEAFF
TRBJ2-1,TRBV14,CASSQDGRTSVWGGEQFF
TRBJ1-4,TRBV30,CAWSETRGGEKLFF
TRBJ1-1,TRBV2,CASIFPAGNTEAFF
TRBJ1-2,TRBV29-1,CSVRWDRVYGYTF
TRBJ2-2,TRBV2,CARREIGTGELFF
TRBJ2-1,TRBV7-9,CASTRLASGRAYNEQFF
TRBJ2-2,TRBV25-1,CASSESPFTANTGELFF
TRBJ2-2,TRBV5-1,CASRDLRGNGELFF
TRBJ2-1,TRBV5-4,CASSSQQGKAYNEQFF
TRBJ2-7,TRBV5-4,CASSSVDRVYEQYF
TRBJ2-7,TRBV6-1,CASTSGTTGYEQYF
TRBJ2-2,TRBV9,CASSHKGGTYTGELFF
TRBJ1-5,TRBV4-2,CASSQERVPNQPQHF
TRBJ2-3,TRBV9,CASSVATSSGRTDTQYF
TRBJ2-1,TRBV5-6,CASSPDRKGYNEQFF
TRBJ1-2,TRBV15,CATSREIGANYGYTF
TRBJ2-7,TRBV18,CASSPQPWAAYEQYF
TRBJ1-5,TRBV30,CAWSEQGDQPQHF
TRBJ2-3,TRBV7-6,CASSLGHMTSTDTQYF
-,TRBV6-5,CASSYNGRPYEQYF
TRBJ1-2,TRBV2,CASRQGITYGYTF
TRBJ2-5,TRBV29-1,CSVKGLAAQETQYF
TRBJ2-1,TRBV5-4,CASSLRGGANEQFF
TRBJ2-1,TRBV7-3,CASSLGAHNEQFF
TRBJ2-7,TRBV19,CASSIIPGTSGSYEQYF
TRBJ2-3,TRBV27,CASSLGVRLAGYTDTQYF
TRBJ1-1,TRBV19,CASRDTSMNTEAFF
TRBJ2-1,TRBV10-3,CAISEETANYNEQFF
TRBJ2-7,TRBV10-3,CAARDSSYEQYF
TRBJ1-5,TRBV7-8,CASSQSHGGTALISNQPQHF
TRBJ2-1,TRBV2,CASRKGGGRSIDEQFF
TRBJ1-1,TRBV18,CASSGQGATEAFF
TRBJ1-2,TRBV5-4,CASSHPDSYGYTF
TRBJ2-2,TRBV5-4,CATGPGLAGGRTGELFF
TRBJ1-1,TRBV2,CASTLTWVDTEAFF